The rows below give T cell receptor beta chains drawn from one sample of a study of T cells after yellow fever vaccination. TCRdb re-called the 5' RACE reads with MiXCR, one entry per CDR3 protein. The data contain about 400,000 distinct CDR3 sequences, around a tenth of them singletons. The input for sequencing was PBMCs, taken on the day of the first yellow fever vaccination. All receptors derive from a man in his late teens or twenties who received the YFV17D yellow fever vaccine. Each CDR3 is given with its conserved first and last residue. D genes are given only for firm matches. Only some rows state a clone size, as once, few, many or a class for expanded clones.

-	few	TRBV10-3	22	TRBJ2-2	TGTGCCATCAGTGAGTCGCTGGCTGGGACAGACGTAGCGGGGAGTATTACCGGGGAGCTGTTTTTT	CAISESLAGTDVAGSITGELFF
-	few	TRBV19	15	TRBJ2-1	TGTGCCAGTAAGCCGACAGCTAGCTCCTACAATGAGCAGTTCTTC	CASKPTASSYNEQFF
-	few	TRBV4-1	14	TRBJ1-1	TGCGCCAGCAGCCAAGAGGTGGTGAGGACTGAAGCTTTCTTT	CASSQEVVRTEAFF
-	-	TRBV24-1	16	TRBJ2-3	TGTGCCACCAGTGAGTCCGGGACAACTAGCACAGATACGCAGTATTTT	CATSESGTTSTDTQYF
-	-	TRBV7-2	16	TRBJ1-5	TGTGCCAGCAGCCCCGACGCTGGGAATAGCAATCAGCCCCAGCATTTT	CASSPDAGNSNQPQHF
-	few	TRBV11-2	15	TRBJ2-7	TGTGCCAGCAGCCCAGTTGGGACTTTGTCCTACGAGCAGTACTTC	CASSPVGTLSYEQYF
-	-	TRBV6-1	16	TRBJ2-1	TGTGCCAGCAGTACAAATCGAGTACTAGCCTACAATGAGCAGTTCTTC	CASSTNRVLAYNEQFF
TRBD1	many	TRBV10-3	14	TRBJ1-1	TGTGCCATCAAGGACAGGGGAATGAACACTGAAGCTTTCTTT	CAIKDRGMNTEAFF
-	-	TRBV20-1	14	TRBJ1-3	TGCAGTGCTAGACGCCCACTCGGCGGAAACACCATATATTTT	CSARRPLGGNTIYF
TRBD2	-	TRBV5-5	16	TRBJ2-7	TGTGCCAGCAGCCCATACTCTAGCGGGGGGGCCTACGAGCAGTACTTC	CASSPYSSGGAYEQYF
-	-	TRBV5-6	14	TRBJ1-1	TGTGCCAGCAGCGGGGGAGGGCAAGGCACTGAAGCTTTCTTT	CASSGGGQGTEAFF
-	-	TRBV29-1	12	TRBJ2-1	TGCAGCGTTGGGTGGATGGGGAATGAGCAGTTCTTC	CSVGWMGNEQFF
-	few	TRBV20-1	13	TRBJ2-1	TGCAGTGCCCCGGGGAGGGGGGCCAATGAGCAGTTCTTC	CSAPGRGANEQFF
-	-	TRBV5-1	14	TRBJ2-2	TGCGCCAGCAGCTACAATAGTGCACCCGGGGAGCTGTTTTTT	CASSYNSAPGELFF
-	-	TRBV6-2/TRBV6-3	19	TRBJ2-7	TGTGCCAGCAGTTACCCTCGGGGGGCGAAGCTTTTGAGTTCCTACGAGCAGTACTTC	CASSYPRGAKLLSSYEQYF
-	few	TRBV18	15	TRBJ2-1	TGTGCCAGCTCACCACCAGTGAGAGAGGTCAATGAGCAGTTCTTC	CASSPPVREVNEQFF